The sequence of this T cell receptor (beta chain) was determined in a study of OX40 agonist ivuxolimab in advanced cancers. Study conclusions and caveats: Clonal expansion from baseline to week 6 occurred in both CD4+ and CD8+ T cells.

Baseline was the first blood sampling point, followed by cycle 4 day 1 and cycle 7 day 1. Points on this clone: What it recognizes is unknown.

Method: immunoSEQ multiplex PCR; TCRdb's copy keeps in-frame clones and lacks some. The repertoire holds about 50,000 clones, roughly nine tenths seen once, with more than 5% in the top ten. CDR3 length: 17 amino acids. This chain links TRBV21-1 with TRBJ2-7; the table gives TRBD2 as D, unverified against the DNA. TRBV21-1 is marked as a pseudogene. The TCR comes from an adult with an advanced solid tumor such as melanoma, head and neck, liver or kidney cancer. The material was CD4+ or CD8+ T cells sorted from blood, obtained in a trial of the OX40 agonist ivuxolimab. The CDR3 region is CASRIPGPAESSYEQYF. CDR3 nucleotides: TGTGCCAGCAGGATACCAGGCCCAGCGGAAAGCTCCTACGAGCAGTACTTC.